The source of this TCR beta chain is a study of cytomegalovirus exposure and HLA in healthy donors. With respect to this clone: Its matching antigen is unknown.

The primer mix had 60 Vbeta and 13 Jbeta primers. Original processing notes: Roughly 80 million unique TCR beta chains, about 12 million shared, were counted in a later analysis. Clones were read by immunoSEQ multiplex PCR, and TCRdb kept only the in-frame ones, dropping some. The V and J calls and clone size come from that table; D and trimming were worked out from the DNA. The table has around 190,000 clones, approximately 77% seen once. Regarding the study as a whole: The authors enumerated 180 or so TCR beta chains as linked to cytomegalovirus. In a later analysis, specific HLA alleles were associated with 15,000 to 20,000 TCR beta sequences at a 0.05 false discovery rate.

The V and J ends lost 1 base and 2 bases, in that order; junction bases with no gene match: 2. Germline CDR1 LGHNA, CDR2 YNFKEQ. This CDR3 region has 16 residues. Sample: PBMCs. The clonotype originates from a man between 35 and 55 years old in good health and CMV-seropositive. V gene TRBV4-2 combines with J gene TRBJ2-3, with TRBD2 identical over 11 bases. The CDR3 sequence is CASSQGLAGTTDTQYF. Written as DNA, the CDR3 is TGTGCCAGCAGCCAAGGACTAGCGGGAACCACAGATACGCAGTATTTT.